This TCR beta chain was profiled in a study of response to subunit inactivated influenza vaccine. TCRdb re-derived calls from the RT-PCR reads in MiXCR, one entry per CDR3 protein. Found here are about 180,000 distinct CDR3 sequences, nearly 9.5% of them singletons; the top ten hold approximately 10%. This clonotype has at least ten counts. Antigen: not known. General study findings and limits: The authors proposed limited new T cell recruitment per seasonal influenza vaccination.

The specimen was non-naive T cells sorted from PBMCs, collected on the day of vaccination. The origin of this receptor is a middle-aged man who received an inactivated influenza vaccine.

The CDR3 coding sequence is TGTGCCAGCAGTCCTTACAGGTTTTCTAATGAAAAACTGTTTTTT. Protein product: CASSPYRFSNEKLFF. The chain couples TRBV27 to TRBJ1-4, with D tentatively TRBD1 (5 bases). The CDR3 is 15 amino acids. Germline V CDR1 and CDR2: MNHEY, SMNVEV (reference sequence). Trimming shortened V by 5 bases and J by 3 bases, and 13 bases separated the two germline ends.